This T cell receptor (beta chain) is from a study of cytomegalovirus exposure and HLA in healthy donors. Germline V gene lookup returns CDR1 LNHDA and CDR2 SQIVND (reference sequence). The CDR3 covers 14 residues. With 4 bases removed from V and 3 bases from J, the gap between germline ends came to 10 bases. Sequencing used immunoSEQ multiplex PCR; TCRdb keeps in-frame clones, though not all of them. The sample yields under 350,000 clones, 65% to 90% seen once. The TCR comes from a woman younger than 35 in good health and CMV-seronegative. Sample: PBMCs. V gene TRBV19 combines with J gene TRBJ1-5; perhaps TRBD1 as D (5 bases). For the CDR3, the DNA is TGTGCCAGTAGTACGGAACAGGTCAATCAGCCCCAGCATTTT. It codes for CASSTEQVNQPQHF.